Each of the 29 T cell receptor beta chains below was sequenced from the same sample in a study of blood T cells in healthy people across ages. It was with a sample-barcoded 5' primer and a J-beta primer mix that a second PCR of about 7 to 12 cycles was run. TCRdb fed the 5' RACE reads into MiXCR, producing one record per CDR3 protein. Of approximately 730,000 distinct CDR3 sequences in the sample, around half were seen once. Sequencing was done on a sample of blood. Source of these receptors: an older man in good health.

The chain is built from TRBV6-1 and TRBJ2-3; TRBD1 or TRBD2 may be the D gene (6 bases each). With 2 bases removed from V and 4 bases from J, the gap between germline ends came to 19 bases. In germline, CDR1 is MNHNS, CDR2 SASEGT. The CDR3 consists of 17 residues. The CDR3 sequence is CASSERGATSTADTQYF. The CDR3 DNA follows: TGTGCCAGCAGTGAAAGGGGGGCGACTAGTACAGCAGATACGCAGTATTTT.

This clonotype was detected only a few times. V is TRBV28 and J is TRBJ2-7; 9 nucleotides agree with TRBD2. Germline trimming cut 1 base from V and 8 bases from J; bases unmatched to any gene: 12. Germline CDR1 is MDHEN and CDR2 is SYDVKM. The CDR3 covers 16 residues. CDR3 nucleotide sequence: TGTGCCAGCAGTTTATCGCGTCTAGCGGGACTTTCCAAGCAGTACTTC. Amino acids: CASSLSRLAGLSKQYF.

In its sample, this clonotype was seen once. The CDR3 region has the DNA TGTGCCAGCAGCGATGGACAGGGGGCGCGCAATGAGCAGTACTTC. Its translation is CASSDGQGARNEQYF. V and J are TRBV7-6 and TRBJ2-5, with 11 bases identical to TRBD1. CDR1 and CDR2 from the germline V gene are SGHVS and FNYEAQ. With V trimmed by 5 bases and J by 11 bases, 13 bases remained unmatched. CDR3 size: 15 residues. Full variable domain (outside the CDR3, taken from reference TRBV7-6 and TRBJ2-5): GAGVSQSPRYKVTKRGQDVALRCDPISGHVSLYWYRQALGQGPEFLTYFNYEAQQDKSGLPNDRFSAERPEGSISTLTIQRTEQRDSAMYRCASSDGQGARNEQYFGPGTRLLVL.

CDR3 in DNA: TGTGCCAGCGGGGGACAGCGCCTGGAAAAACTGTTTTTT. It encodes CASGGQRLEKLFF. The rearrangement uses TRBV27 and TRBJ1-4; 7 positions match TRBD1. Trimming at V came to 8 bases and at J to 8 bases, leaving 8 bases not matched to a gene. The CDR3 is made up of 13 amino acids. Looked up from germline, CDR1 is MNHEY and CDR2 is SMNVEV (reference sequence).

The CDR3 DNA reads as TGCAGTGCTAGACCGCACAGCGCCTACGAGCAGTACTTC. Its translation is CSARPHSAYEQYF. The J gene is TRBJ2-7, the V gene TRBV20-1, with D unclear. The CDR3 consists of 13 residues. Per germline, CDR1 DFQATT and CDR2 SNEGSKA (reference sequence). Trimming took 2 bases from V and 2 from J, leaving 10 bases between them.

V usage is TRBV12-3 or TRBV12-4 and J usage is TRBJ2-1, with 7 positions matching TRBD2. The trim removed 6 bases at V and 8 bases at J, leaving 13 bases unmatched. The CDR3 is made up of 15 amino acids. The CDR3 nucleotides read TGTGCCAGCAGGAGCCGTAGCGGGCTGAGCGATGAGCAGTTCTTC. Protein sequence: CASRSRSGLSDEQFF.

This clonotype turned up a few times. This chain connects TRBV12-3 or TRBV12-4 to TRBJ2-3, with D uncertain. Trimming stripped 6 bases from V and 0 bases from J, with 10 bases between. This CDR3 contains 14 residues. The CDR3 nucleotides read TGTGCCAGCAGCCCTTCGGCTAGCACAGATACGCAGTATTTT. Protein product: CASSPSASTDTQYF.

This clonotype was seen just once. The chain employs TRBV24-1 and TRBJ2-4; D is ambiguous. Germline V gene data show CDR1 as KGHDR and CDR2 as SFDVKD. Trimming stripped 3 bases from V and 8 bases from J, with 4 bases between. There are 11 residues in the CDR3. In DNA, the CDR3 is TGTGCCACCAGTGATGGGGACATTCAGTACTTC. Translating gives CATSDGDIQYF.

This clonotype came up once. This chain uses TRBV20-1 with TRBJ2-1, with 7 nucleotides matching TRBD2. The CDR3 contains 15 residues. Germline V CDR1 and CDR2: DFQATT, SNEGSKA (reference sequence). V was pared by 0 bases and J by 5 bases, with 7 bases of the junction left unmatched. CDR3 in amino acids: CSARDRIAGNNEQFF. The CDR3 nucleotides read TGCAGTGCTAGAGATCGAATAGCGGGTAACAATGAGCAGTTCTTC.

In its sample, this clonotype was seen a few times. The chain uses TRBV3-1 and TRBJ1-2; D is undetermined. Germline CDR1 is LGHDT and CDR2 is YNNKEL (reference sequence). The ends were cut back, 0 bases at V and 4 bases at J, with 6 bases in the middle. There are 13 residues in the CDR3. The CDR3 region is CASSQDPFYGYTF. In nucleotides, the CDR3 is TGTGCCAGCAGCCAAGATCCCTTCTATGGCTACACCTTC. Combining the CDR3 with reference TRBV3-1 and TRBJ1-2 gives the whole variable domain DTAVSQTPKYLVTQMGNDKSIKCEQNLGHDTMYWYKQDSKKFLKIMFSYNNKELIINETVPNRFSPKSPDKAHLNLHINSLELGDSAVYFCASSQDPFYGYTFGSGTRLTVV.

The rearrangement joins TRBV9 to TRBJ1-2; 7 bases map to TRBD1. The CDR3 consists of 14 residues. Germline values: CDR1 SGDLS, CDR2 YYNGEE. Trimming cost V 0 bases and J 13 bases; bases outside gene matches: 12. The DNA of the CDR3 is TGTGCCAGCAGCGTAGATCGATTCGACAGGGATCCCACCTTC. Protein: CASSVDRFDRDPTF.

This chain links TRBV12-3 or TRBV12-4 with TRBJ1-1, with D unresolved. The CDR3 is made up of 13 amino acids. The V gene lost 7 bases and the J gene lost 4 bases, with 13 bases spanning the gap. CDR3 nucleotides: TGTGCCAGCACCCGGACCGCGGGCACTGAAGCTTTCTTT. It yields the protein CASTRTAGTEAFF.

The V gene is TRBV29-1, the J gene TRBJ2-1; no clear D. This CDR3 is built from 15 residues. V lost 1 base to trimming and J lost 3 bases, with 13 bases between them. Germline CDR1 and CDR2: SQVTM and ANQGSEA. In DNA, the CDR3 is TGCAGCGTTGAAGGTTCCAGAGGATTCTACAATGAGCAGTTCTTC. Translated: CSVEGSRGFYNEQFF.

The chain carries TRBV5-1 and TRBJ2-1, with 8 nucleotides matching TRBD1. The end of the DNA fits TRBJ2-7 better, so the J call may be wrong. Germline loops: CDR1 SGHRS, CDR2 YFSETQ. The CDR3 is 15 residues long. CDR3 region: CASTRTGPSYNEQYF. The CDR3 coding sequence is TGCGCCAGCACCCGGACAGGGCCCTCCTACAATGAGCAGTACTTC.

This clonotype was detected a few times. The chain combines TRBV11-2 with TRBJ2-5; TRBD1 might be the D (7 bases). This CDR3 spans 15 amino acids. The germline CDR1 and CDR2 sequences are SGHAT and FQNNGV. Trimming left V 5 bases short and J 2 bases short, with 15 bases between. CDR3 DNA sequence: TGTGCCAGCAGCGTCCGGGGGACAGCTCAAGAGACCCAGTACTTC. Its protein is CASSVRGTAQETQYF.

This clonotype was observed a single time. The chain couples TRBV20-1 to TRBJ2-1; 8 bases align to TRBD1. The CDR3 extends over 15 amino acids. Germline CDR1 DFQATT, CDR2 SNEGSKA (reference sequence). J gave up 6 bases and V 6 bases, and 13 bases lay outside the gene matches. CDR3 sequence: CSANMVQGVGNEQFF. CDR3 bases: TGCAGTGCCAACATGGTACAGGGGGTCGGCAATGAGCAGTTCTTC.

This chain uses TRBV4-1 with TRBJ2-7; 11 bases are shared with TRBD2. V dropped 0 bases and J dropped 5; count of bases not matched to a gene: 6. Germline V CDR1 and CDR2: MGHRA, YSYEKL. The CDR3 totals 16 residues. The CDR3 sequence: CASSQDTSGSINEQYF. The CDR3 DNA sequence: TGCGCCAGCAGCCAAGATACTAGCGGGAGCATAAACGAGCAGTACTTC.

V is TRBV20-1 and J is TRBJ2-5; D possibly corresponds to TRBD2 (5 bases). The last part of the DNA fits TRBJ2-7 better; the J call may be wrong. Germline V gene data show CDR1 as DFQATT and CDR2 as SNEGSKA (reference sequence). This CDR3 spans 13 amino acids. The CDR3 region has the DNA TGCAGTGCTAGAGGGGGAGAGGGCCACGAGCAGTACTTC. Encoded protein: CSARGGEGHEQYF.

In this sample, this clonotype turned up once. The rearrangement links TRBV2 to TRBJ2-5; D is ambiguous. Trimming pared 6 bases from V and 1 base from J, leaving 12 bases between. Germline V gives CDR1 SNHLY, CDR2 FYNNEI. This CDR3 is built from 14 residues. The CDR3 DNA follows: TGTGCCAGCAGGAGACGAGCTGGCCAAGAGACCCAGTACTTC. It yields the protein CASRRRAGQETQYF.

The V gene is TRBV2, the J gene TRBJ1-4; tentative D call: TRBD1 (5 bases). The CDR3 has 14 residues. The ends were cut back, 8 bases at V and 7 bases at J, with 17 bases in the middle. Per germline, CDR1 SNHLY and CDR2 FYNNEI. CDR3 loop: CASWPGTGAEKLFF. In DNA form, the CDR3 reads TGTGCCAGCTGGCCTGGGACGGGAGCTGAAAAACTGTTTTTT.

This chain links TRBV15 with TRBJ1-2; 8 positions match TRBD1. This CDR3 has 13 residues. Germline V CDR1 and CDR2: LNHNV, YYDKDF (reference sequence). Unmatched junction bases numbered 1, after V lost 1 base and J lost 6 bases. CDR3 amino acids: CATSRAGGDGYTF. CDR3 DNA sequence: TGTGCCACCAGCAGAGCAGGGGGCGATGGCTACACCTTC.

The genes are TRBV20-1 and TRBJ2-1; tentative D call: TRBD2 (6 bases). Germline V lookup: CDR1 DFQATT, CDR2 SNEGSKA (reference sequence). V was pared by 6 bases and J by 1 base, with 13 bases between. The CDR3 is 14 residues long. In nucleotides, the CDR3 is TGCAGTGCAACACGAGCGGGTTCCTACAATGAGCAGTTCTTC. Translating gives CSATRAGSYNEQFF.

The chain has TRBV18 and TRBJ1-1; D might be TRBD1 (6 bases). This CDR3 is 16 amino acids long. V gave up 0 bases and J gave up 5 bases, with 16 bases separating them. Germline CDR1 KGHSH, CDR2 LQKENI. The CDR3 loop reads CASSPPGRGARTEAFF. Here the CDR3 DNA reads TGTGCCAGCTCACCACCGGGACGGGGGGCGCGTACTGAAGCTTTCTTT.

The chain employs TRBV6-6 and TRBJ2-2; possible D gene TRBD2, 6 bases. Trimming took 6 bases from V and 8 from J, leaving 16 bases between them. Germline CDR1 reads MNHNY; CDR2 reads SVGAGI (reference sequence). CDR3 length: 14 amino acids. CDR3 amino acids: CASSYRDFGGELFF. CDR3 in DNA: TGTGCCAGCAGCTACCGGGACTTCGGGGGGGAGCTGTTTTTT.

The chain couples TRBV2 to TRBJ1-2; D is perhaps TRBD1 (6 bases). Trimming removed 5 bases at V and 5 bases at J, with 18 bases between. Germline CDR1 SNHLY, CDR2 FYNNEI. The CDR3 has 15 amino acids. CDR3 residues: CASSPRTAQTYGYTF. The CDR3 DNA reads TGTGCCAGCAGTCCCAGGACAGCCCAGACTTATGGCTACACCTTC.

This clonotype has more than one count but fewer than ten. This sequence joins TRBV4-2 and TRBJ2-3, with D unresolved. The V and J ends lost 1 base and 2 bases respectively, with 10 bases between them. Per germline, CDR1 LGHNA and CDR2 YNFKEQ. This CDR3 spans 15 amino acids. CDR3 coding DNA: TGTGCCAGCAGCCAAGGGGTAGCCGACACAGATACGCAGTATTTT. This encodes CASSQGVADTDTQYF.

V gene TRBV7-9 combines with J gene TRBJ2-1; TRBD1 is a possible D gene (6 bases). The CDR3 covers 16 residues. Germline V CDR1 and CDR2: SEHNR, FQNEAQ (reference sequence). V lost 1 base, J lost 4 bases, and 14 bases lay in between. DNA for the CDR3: TGTGCCAGCAGCTTAGGGCCGTCAGGGGATTACAATGAGCAGTTCTTC. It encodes CASSLGPSGDYNEQFF.

The DNA for the CDR3 is TGCGCCAGCAGCCCAAGGAGCCCGGGTCGTTTTTCTGGCTACACCTTC. It encodes CASSPRSPGRFSGYTF. The rearrangement uses TRBV5-1 and TRBJ1-2; no definite D call. The CDR3 runs to 16 residues. In germline, CDR1 is SGHRS, CDR2 YFSETQ. Deletions cut 4 bases from V and 7 bases from J, with 23 bases between. Supplemented by reference TRBV5-1 and TRBJ1-2, the full variable domain reads KAGVTQTPRYLIKTRGQQVTLSCSPISGHRSVSWYQQTPGQGLQFLFEYFSETQRNKGNFPGRFSGRQFSNSRSEMNVSTLELGDSALYLCASSPRSPGRFSGYTFGSGTRLTVV.

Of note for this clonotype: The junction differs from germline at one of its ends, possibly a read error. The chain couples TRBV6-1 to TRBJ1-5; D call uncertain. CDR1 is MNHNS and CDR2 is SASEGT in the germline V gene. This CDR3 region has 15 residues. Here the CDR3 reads CTSRQTVLVNQPQHF. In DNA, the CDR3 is TGTACCAGCAGACAAACGGTATTGGTCAATCAGCCCCAGCATTTT.